The TCR beta chain under discussion was sequenced for a study of T cell repertoires in cytomegalovirus infection. Across the study: CMV infection together with matching HLA type was indicated by public TCR beta signatures. Study-level findings and limits: Cumulative frequency of public TCR beta families picked out carriers of CMV plus the relevant HLA. Ex vivo, HLA-C-restricted CMV-specific TCR beta clonotypes prevailed over the rest of the response.

The CDR3 totals 15 residues. Trimming pared 1 base from V and 0 bases from J, leaving 8 bases between. Germline V gene sequence: CDR1 SGHVS, CDR2 FNYEAQ. This clonotype was counted ten times or more. Its antigen is unidentified. TCRdb called the reads again in MiXCR, with one record for every CDR3 protein. The table lists under 800,000 distinct CDR3 sequences, 20% to 25% of them singletons. Sequenced: CD8+ T cells from PBMCs. The chain recombines TRBV7-6 with TRBJ2-3; D gene uncertain. This TCR came from a human donor in good health (CMV status not recorded). Some clones in this sample may be carry-over from other donors' samples. The DNA of the CDR3 is TGTGCCAGCAGCTTAGAGGGCAGAAGCACAGATACGCAGTATTTT. Its translation is CASSLEGRSTDTQYF. Looking up the rest from reference TRBV7-6 and TRBJ2-3 gives the full variable domain: GAGVSQSPRYKVTKRGQDVALRCDPISGHVSLYWYRQALGQGPEFLTYFNYEAQQDKSGLPNDRFSAERPEGSISTLTIQRTEQRDSAMYRCASSLEGRSTDTQYFGPGTRLTVL.